Following are 10 T cell receptor beta chains from one sample sequenced in a study of response to subunit inactivated influenza vaccine. TCRdb re-called the RT-PCR reads through MiXCR, storing one row per CDR3 protein. The sample lists roughly 630,000 distinct CDR3 sequences, about 15% occurring once. The source was PBMCs from blood, collected around 14 days before vaccination. The origin of the receptors is a man aged 45-65 years who received an inactivated influenza vaccine.

This clonotype was recorded a few times. The chain couples TRBV12-3 or TRBV12-4 to TRBJ2-7, with a weak D call TRBD1 (6 bases). The CDR3 totals 16 residues. The V end was cut by 8 bases, the J end by 3 bases, with 23 bases between. The CDR3 loop reads CASRLGSDSTYYEQYF. CDR3 nucleotide sequence: TGTGCCAGCCGGCTTGGGTCGGACAGTACATACTACGAGCAGTACTTC.

The V call is TRBV6-1, the J call TRBJ1-5; D ambiguous. Germline CDR1 reads MNHNS; CDR2 reads SASEGT. Trimming shortened V by 5 bases and J by 4 bases, and 12 bases separated the two germline ends. The CDR3 extends over 14 amino acids. CDR3 loop: CASSPDLGNQPQHF. DNA of the CDR3: TGTGCCAGCAGTCCCGACCTTGGAAATCAGCCCCAGCATTTT.

This clonotype was detected only a few times. The chain links TRBV5-1 to TRBJ2-5, with D tentatively TRBD1 (6 bases). Germline V gene data show CDR1 as SGHRS and CDR2 as YFSETQ. Trimming cost V 5 bases and J 4 bases, with 18 bases left between them. The CDR3 extends over 15 amino acids. The CDR3 is CASRPTGAGVETQYF. The CDR3 DNA reads as TGCGCCAGCAGACCAACTGGGGCAGGGGTAGAGACCCAGTACTTC.

The rearrangement uses TRBV21-1 and TRBJ2-3. TRBV21-1 is given as a pseudogene. The CDR3 loop spans 12 amino acids. The CDR3 sequence is CASAKIGDTQYF. In DNA, the CDR3 is TGTGCCAGCGCTAAGATCGGCGATACGCAGTATTTT.

This clonotype has more than one count but fewer than ten. CDR3 residues: CATSVDTGNTIYF. The CDR3 DNA sequence: TGTGCCACCTCCGTCGACACTGGAAACACCATATATTTT. This chain links TRBV12-3 or TRBV12-4 with TRBJ1-3; D gene unclear. Trimming stripped 10 bases from V and 2 bases from J, with 12 bases between. The CDR3 sequence is 13 residues long.

This clonotype appeared a few times. V usage is TRBV7-9 and J usage is TRBJ2-1; TRBD2 matches at 7 bases. CDR1 is SEHNR and CDR2 is FQNEAQ in the germline V gene (reference sequence). This CDR3 spans 14 amino acids. With V trimmed by 9 bases and J by 6 bases, 11 bases remained unmatched. This chain's CDR3 is CASKIGDYGNEQFF. Written as DNA, the CDR3 is TGTGCCAGTAAAATTGGGGACTACGGCAATGAGCAGTTCTTC.

This clonotype was counted between two and nine times. This chain connects TRBV19 to TRBJ1-2; D is possibly TRBD1 (5 bases). Between the trimmed V and J ends, which lost 7 bases and 4 bases, there was a span of 19 bases. Germline V gives CDR1 LNHDA, CDR2 SQIVND (reference sequence). The CDR3 is 15 residues long. CDR3 region: CASTSGLEQIYGYTF. CDR3 nucleotide sequence: TGTGCCAGTACCTCAGGGCTCGAACAAATCTATGGCTACACCTTC.

This clonotype was detected a few times. The chain carries TRBV5-4 and TRBJ1-1, with D perhaps matching TRBD1 (5 bases). CDR3 length: 15 residues. Trimming took off 5 bases at V and 0 bases at J, with 14 bases between the two ends. The germline CDR1 and CDR2 sequences are SGHNT and YYREEE (reference sequence). CDR3 coding DNA: TGTGCCAGCAGACCCGCGACAGTTCTGAACACTGAAGCTTTCTTT. Protein product: CASRPATVLNTEAFF. Full variable domain (outside the CDR3, taken from reference TRBV5-4 and TRBJ1-1): ETGVTQSPTHLIKTRGQQVTLRCSSQSGHNTVSWYQQALGQGPQFIFQYYREEENGRGNFPPRFSGLQFPNYSSELNVNALELDDSALYLCASRPATVLNTEAFFGQGTRLTVV.

The genes are TRBV29-1 and TRBJ1-6; D unclear. Per germline, CDR1 SQVTM and CDR2 ANQGSEA. This CDR3 contains 13 residues. Between the trimmed V and J ends, which lost 6 bases and 6 bases, there was a span of 12 bases. The CDR3 sequence: CSVAVTPNSPLHF. DNA of the CDR3: TGCAGCGTGGCGGTTACACCTAATTCACCCCTCCACTTT. Complete variable domain (other parts from reference TRBV29-1 and TRBJ1-6): SAVISQKPSRDICQRGTSLTIQCQVDSQVTMMFWYRQQPGQSLTLIATANQGSEATYESGFVIDKFPISRPNLTFSTLTVSNMSPEDSSIYLCSVAVTPNSPLHFGNGTRLTVT.

There are a few counts of this clonotype. The V and J genes are TRBV6-1 and TRBJ2-1; a weak D match, TRBD1 (5 bases). Trimming took 6 bases from V and 4 from J, leaving 13 bases between them. In germline, CDR1 is MNHNS, CDR2 SASEGT. The CDR3 is 14 amino acids. The CDR3 here is CASRAGPTYNEQFF. DNA for the CDR3: TGTGCCAGCAGGGCAGGGCCCACATACAATGAGCAGTTCTTC.